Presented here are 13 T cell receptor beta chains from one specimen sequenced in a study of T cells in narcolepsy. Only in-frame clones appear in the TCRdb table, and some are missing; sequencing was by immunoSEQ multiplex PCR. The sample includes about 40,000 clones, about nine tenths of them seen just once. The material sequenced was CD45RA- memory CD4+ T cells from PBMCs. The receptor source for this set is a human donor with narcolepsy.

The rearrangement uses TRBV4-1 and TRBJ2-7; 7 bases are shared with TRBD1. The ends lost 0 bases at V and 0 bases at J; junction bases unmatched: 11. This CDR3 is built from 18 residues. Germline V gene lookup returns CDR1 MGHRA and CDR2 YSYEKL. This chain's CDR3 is CASSQERIPRGLSYEQYF. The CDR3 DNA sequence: TGCGCCAGCAGCCAAGAGAGGATTCCTAGGGGGCTCTCCTACGAGCAGTACTTC.

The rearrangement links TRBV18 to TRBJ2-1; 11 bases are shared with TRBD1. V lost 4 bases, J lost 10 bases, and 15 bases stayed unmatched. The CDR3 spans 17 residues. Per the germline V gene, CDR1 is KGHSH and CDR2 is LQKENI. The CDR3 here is CASSLSSRTGGREEQFF. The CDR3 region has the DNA TGTGCCAGCTCACTATCCTCACGGACAGGGGGCCGGGAGGAGCAGTTCTTC.

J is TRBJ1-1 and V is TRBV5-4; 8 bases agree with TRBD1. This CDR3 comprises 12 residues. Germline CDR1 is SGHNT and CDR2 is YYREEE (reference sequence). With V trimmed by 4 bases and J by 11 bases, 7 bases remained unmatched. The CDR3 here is CASSADRVLAFF. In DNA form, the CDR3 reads TGTGCCAGCAGCGCGGACAGGGTATTGGCTTTCTTT.

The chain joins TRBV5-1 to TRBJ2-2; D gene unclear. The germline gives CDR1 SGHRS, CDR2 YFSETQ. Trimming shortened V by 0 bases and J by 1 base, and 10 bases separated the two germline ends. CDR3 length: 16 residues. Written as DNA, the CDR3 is TGCGCCAGCAGCTTGGCCGGGCGATTGAACACCGGGGAGCTGTTTTTT. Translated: CASSLAGRLNTGELFF.

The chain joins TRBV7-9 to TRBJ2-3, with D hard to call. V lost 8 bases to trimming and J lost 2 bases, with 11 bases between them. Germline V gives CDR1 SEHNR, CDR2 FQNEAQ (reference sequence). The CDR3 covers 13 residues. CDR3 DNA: TGTGCCAGCTCCTACTCCACCACAGATACGCAGTATTTT. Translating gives CASSYSTTDTQYF. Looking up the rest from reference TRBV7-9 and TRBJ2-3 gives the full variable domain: DTGVSQNPRHKITKRGQNVTFRCDPISEHNRLYWYRQTLGQGPEFLTYFQNEAQLEKSRLLSDRFSAERPKGSFSTLEIQRTEQGDSAMYLCASSYSTTDTQYFGPGTRLTVL.

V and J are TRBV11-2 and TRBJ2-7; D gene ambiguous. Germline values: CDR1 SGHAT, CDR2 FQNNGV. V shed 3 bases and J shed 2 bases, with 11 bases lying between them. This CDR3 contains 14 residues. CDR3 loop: CASSFSSNTYEQYF. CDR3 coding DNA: TGTGCCAGCAGCTTTTCCAGTAACACCTACGAGCAGTACTTC.

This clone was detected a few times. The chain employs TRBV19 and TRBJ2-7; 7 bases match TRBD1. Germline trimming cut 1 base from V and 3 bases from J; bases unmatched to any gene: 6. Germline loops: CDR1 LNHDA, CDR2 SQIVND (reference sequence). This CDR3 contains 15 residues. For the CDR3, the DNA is TGTGCCAGTAGTATAGGTACAGGGGAATTCTACGAGCAGTACTTC. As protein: CASSIGTGEFYEQYF.

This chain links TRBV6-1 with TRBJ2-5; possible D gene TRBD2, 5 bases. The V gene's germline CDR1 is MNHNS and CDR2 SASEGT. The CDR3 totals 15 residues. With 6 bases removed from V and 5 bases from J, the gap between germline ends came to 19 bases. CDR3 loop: CASRDGRPREETQYF. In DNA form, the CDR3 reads TGTGCCAGCAGAGACGGACGGCCGAGGGAGGAGACCCAGTACTTC.

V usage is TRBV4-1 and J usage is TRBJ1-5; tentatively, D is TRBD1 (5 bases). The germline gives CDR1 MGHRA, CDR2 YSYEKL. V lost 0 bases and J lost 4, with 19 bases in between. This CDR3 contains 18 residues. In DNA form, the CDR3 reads TGCGCCAGCAGCCAAGATGCTCTCTTTGACAGTAGTAATCAGCCCCAGCATTTT. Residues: CASSQDALFDSSNQPQHF.

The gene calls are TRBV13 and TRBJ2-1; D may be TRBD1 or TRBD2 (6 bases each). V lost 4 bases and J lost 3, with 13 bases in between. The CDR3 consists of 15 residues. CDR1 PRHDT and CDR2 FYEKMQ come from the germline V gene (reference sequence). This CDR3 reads CASSSPRGGYNEQFF. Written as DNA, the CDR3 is TGTGCCAGCAGCTCTCCCAGGGGAGGCTACAATGAGCAGTTCTTC.

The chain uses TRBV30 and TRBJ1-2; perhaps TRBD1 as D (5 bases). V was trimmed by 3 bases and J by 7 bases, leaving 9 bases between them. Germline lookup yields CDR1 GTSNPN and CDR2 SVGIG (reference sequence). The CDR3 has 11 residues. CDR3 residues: CAWRAGTGYTF. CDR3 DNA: TGTGCCTGGAGAGCAGGGACTGGCTACACCTTC.

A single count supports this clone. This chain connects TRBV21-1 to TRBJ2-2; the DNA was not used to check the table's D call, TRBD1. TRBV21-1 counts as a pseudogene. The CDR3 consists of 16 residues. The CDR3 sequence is CASSNSSGQGARELFF. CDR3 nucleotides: TGTGCCAGCAGCAACTCTTCGGGACAGGGGGCCAGGGAGCTGTTTTTT.

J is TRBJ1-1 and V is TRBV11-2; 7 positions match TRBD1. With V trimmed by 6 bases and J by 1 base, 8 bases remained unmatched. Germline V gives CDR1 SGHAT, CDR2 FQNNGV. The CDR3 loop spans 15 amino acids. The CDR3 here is CASRTHRGSNTEAFF. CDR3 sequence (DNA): TGTGCCAGCAGGACCCACAGGGGATCGAACACTGAAGCTTTCTTT.